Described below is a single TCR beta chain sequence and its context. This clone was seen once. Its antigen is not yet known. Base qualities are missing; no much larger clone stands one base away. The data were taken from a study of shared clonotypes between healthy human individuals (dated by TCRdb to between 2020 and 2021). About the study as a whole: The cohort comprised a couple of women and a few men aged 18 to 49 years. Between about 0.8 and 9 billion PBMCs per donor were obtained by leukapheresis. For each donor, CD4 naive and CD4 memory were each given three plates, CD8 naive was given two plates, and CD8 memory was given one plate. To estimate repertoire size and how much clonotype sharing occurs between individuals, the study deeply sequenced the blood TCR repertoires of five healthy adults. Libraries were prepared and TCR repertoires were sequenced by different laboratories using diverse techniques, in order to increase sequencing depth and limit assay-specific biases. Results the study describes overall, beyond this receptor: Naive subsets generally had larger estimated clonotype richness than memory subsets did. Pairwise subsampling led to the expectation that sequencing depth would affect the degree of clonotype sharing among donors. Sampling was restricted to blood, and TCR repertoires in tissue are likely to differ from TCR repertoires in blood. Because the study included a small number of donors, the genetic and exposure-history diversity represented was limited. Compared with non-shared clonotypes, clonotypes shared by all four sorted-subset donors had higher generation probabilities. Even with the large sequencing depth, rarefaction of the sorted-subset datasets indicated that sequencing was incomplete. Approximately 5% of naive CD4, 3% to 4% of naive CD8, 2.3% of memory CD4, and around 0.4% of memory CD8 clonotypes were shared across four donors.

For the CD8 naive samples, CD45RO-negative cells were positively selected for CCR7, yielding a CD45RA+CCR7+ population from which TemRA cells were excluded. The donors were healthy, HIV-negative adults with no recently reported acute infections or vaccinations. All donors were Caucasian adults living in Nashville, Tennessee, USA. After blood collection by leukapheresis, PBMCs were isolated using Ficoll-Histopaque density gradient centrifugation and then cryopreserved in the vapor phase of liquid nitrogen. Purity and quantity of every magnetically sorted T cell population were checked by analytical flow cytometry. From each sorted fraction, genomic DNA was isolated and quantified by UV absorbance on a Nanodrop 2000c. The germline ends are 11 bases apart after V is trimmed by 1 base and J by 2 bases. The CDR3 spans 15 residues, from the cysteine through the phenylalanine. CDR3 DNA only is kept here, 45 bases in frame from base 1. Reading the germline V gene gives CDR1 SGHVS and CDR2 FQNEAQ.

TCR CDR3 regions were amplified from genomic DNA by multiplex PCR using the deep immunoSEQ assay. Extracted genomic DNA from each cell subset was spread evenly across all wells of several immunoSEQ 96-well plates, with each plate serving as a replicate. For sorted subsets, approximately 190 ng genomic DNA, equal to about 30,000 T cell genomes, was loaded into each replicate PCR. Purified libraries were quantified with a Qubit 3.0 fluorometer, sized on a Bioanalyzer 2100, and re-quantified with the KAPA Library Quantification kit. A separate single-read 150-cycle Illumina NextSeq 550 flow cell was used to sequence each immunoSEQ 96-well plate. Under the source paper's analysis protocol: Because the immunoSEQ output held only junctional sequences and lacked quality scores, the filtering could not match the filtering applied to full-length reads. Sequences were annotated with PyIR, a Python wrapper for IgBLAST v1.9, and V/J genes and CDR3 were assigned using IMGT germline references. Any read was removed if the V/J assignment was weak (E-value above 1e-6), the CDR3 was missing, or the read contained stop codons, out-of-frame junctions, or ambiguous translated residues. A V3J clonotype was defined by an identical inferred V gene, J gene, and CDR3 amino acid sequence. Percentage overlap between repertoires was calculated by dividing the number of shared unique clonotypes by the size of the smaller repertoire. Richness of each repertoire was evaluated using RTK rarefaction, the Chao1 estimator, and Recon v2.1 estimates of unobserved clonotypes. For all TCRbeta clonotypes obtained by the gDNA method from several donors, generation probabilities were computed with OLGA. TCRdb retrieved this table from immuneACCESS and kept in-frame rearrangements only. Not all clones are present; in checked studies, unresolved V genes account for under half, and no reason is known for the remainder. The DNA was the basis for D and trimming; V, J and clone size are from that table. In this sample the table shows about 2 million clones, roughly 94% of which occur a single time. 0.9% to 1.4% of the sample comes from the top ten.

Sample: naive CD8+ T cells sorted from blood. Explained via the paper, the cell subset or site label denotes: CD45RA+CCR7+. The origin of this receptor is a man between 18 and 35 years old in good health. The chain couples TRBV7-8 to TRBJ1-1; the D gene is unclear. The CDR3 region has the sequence CASSLVGRTNTEAFF. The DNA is TGTGCCAGCAGCTTAGTCGGCAGAACTAACACTGAAGCTTTCTTT.